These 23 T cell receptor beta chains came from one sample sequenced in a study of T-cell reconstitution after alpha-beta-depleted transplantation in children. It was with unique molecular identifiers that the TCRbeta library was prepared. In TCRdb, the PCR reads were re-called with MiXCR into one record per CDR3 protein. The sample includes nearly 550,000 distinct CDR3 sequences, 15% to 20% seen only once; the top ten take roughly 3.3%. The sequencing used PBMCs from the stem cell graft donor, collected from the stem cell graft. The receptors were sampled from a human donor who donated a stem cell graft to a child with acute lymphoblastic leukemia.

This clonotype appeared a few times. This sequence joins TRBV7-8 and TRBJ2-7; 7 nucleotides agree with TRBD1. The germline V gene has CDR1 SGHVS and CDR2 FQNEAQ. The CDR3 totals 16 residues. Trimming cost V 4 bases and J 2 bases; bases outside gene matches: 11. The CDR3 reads CASSSAHRQGTYEQYF. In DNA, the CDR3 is TGTGCCAGCAGCTCCGCTCATAGACAGGGAACCTACGAGCAGTACTTC.

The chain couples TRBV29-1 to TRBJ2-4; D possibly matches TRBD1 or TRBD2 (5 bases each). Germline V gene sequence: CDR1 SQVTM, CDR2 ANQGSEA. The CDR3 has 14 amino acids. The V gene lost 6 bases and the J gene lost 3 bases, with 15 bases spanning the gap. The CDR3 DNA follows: TGCAGCGTCGCCTCGGGGACGGACAAAAACATTCAGTACTTC. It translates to CSVASGTDKNIQYF.

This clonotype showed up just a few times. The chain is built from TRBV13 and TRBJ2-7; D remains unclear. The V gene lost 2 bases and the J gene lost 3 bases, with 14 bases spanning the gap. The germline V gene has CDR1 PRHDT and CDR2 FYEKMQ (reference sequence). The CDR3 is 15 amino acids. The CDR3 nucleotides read TGTGCCAGCAGCTTAAGCTCCCTTCGGGTCTACGAGCAGTACTTC. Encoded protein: CASSLSSLRVYEQYF.

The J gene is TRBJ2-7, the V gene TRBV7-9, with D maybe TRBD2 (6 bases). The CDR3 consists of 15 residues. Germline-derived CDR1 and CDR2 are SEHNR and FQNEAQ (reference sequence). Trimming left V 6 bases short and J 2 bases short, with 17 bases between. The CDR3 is CASSHVRDLTYEQYF. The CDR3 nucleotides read TGTGCCAGCAGTCACGTGCGGGACTTAACCTACGAGCAGTACTTC. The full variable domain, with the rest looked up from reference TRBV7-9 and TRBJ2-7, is DTGVSQNPRHKITKRGQNVTFRCDPISEHNRLYWYRQTLGQGPEFLTYFQNEAQLEKSRLLSDRFSAERPKGSFSTLEIQRTEQGDSAMYLCASSHVRDLTYEQYFGPGTRLTVT.

DNA for the CDR3: TGTGCCAGCAGTACCCGTCCAGGTAGCAATCAGCCCCAGCATTTT. It specifies CASSTRPGSNQPQHF. V gene TRBV27 combines with J gene TRBJ1-5; D is undetermined. Germline CDR1 MNHEY, CDR2 SMNVEV (reference sequence). V shed 5 bases and J shed 0 bases, with 11 bases lying between them. The CDR3 consists of 15 residues.

CDR3 region: CSVGDRGIYNEQFF. The DNA for the CDR3 is TGCAGCGTTGGCGACAGGGGGATCTACAATGAGCAGTTCTTC. The rearrangement links TRBV29-1 to TRBJ2-1; TRBD1 agrees at 9 bases. Germline CDR1 reads SQVTM; CDR2 reads ANQGSEA. The CDR3 loop spans 14 amino acids. Trimming removed 4 bases from V and 3 bases from J; junction bases left unmatched: 4.

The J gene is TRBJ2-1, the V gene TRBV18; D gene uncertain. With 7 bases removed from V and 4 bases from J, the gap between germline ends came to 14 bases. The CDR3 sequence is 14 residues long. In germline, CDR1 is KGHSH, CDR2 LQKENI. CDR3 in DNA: TGTGCCAGCTTTCGAAGATTTGGGTACAATGAGCAGTTCTTC. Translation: CASFRRFGYNEQFF. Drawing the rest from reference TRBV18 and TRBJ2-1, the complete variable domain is NAGVMQNPRHLVRRRGQEARLRCSPMKGHSHVYWYRQLPEEGLKFMVYLQKENIIDESGMPKERFSAEFPKEGPSILRIQQVVRGDSAAYFCASFRRFGYNEQFFGPGTRLTVL.

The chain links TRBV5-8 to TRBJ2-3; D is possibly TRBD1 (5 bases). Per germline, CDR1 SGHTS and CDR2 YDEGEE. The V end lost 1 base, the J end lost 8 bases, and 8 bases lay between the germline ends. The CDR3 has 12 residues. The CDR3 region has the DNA TGTGCCAGCAGCTTGTTTAGGGGTACGCAGTATTTT. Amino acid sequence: CASSLFRGTQYF.

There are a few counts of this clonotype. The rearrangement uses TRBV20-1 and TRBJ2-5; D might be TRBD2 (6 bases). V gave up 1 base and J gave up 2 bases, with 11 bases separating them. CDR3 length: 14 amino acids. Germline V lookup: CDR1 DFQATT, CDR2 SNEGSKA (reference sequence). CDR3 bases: TGCAGTGCTAGAGCCGCTAGCGCGCAAGAGACCCAGTACTTC. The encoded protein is CSARAASAQETQYF.

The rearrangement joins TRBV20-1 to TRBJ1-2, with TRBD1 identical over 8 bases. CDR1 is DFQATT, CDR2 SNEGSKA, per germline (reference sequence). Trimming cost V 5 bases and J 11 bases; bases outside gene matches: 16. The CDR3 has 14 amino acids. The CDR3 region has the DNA TGCAGTGCTGGATCTACCGGGACAGGAGCCAGATACACCTTC. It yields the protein CSAGSTGTGARYTF.

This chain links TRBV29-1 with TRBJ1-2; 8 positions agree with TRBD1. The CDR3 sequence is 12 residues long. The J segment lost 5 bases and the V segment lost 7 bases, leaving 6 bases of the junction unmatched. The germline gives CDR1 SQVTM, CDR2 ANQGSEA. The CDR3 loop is CSGGQGGYGYTF. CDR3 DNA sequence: TGCAGCGGCGGACAGGGTGGTTATGGCTACACCTTC.

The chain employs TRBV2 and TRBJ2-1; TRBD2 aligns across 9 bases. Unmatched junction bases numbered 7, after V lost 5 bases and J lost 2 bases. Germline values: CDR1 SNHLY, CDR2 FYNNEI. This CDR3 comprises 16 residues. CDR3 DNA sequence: TGTGCCAGCAGTTCAGTCGGGACTAGCACCTACAATGAGCAGTTCTTC. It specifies CASSSVGTSTYNEQFF.

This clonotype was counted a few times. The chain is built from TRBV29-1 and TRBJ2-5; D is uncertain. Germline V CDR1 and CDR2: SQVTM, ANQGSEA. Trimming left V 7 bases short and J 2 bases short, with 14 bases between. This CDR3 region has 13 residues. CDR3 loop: CSGISAAQETQYF. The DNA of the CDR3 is TGCAGCGGCATTTCGGCAGCTCAAGAGACCCAGTACTTC.

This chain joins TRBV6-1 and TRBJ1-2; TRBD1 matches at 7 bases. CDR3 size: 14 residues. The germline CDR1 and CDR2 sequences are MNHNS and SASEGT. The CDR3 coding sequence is TGTGCAGCCTCCAGGGGGGACCTCAACTATGGCTACACCTTC. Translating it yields CAASRGDLNYGYTF.

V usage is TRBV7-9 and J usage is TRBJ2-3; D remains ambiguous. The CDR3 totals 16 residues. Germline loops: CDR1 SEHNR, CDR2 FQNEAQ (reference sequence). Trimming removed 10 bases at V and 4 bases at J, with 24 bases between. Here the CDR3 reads CAIGPLLITVADTQYF. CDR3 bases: TGTGCCATCGGCCCTTTACTCATCACGGTCGCAGATACGCAGTATTTT.

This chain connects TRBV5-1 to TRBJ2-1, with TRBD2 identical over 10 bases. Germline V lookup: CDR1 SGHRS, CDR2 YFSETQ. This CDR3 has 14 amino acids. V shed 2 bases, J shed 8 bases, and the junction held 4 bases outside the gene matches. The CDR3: CASSLLAGSDEQFF. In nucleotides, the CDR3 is TGCGCCAGCAGCTTACTAGCGGGATCAGATGAGCAGTTCTTC.

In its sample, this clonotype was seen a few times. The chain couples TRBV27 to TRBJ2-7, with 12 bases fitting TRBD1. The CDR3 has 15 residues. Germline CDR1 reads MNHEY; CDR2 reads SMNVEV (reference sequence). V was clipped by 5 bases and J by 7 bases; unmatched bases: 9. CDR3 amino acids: CASSPGTGGNWEQYF. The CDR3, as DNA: TGTGCCAGCAGTCCCGGGACAGGGGGCAATTGGGAGCAGTACTTC.

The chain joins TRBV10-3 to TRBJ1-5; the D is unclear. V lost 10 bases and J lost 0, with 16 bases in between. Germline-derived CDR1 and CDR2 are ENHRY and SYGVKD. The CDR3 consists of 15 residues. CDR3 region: CATSAQISSNQPQHF. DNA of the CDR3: TGTGCCACCTCGGCGCAAATCTCTAGCAATCAGCCCCAGCATTTT.

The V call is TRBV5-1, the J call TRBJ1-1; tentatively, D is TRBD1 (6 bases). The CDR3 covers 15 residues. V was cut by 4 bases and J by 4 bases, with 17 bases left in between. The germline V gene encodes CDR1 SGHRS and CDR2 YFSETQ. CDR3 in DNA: TGCGCCAGCAGCGGAAACAGGGCCTCTCGCACTGAAGCTTTCTTT. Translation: CASSGNRASRTEAFF.

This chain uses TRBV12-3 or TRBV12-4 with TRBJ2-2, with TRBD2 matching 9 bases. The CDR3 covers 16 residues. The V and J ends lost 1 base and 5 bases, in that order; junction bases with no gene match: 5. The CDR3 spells CASSLGLAGPTGELFF. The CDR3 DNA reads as TGTGCCAGCAGTTTAGGGCTAGCGGGACCTACCGGGGAGCTGTTTTTT.

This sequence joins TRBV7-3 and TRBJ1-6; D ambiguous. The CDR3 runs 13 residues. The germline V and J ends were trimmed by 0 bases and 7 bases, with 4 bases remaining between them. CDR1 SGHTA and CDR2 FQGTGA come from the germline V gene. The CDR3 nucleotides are TGTGCCAGCAGCTTAACCGTGAATTCACCCCTCCACTTT. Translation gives CASSLTVNSPLHF.

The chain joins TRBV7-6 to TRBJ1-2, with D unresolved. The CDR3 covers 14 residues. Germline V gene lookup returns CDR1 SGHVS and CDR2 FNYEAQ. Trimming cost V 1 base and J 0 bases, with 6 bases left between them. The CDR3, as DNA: TGTGCCAGCAGCTTAGGCCCAGCTAACTATGGCTACACCTTC. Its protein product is CASSLGPANYGYTF.

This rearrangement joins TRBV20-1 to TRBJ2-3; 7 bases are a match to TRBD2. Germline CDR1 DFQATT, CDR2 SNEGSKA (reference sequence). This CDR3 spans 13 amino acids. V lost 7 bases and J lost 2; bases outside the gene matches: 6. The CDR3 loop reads CSGRDYFTDTQYF. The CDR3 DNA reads TGCAGTGGTAGGGACTATTTCACAGATACGCAGTATTTT.